A single sample gave rise to the 31 T cell receptor beta chains below, sequenced in a study of T cell responses to AZD1222 COVID-19 vaccine. Sequencing was performed with immunoSEQ multiplex PCR; in TCRdb, only in-frame clones are kept and a portion is missing. The data contain 110,000 to 150,000 clones, roughly 92% of them seen just once; the ten biggest clones take up approximately 5%. The source material was peripheral blood, sampled on day 0 of AZD1222 vaccination. The receptor source for this set is an adult in good health.

J is TRBJ1-1 and V is TRBV19; D uncertain. The CDR3 runs 14 residues. The V end was cut by 2 bases, the J end by 5 bases, with 12 bases between. Germline V lookup: CDR1 LNHDA, CDR2 SQIVND (reference sequence). The CDR3 region has the DNA TGTGCCAGTAGTATATCCCTTTTTGAGACTGAAGCTTTCTTT. This encodes CASSISLFETEAFF.

The V call is TRBV5-5, the J call TRBJ2-1; maybe TRBD2 (6 bases). CDR1 is SGHKS and CDR2 is YYEKEE in the germline V gene (reference sequence). The CDR3 has 15 amino acids. V dropped 0 bases and J dropped 3 bases, with 10 bases sitting between them. CDR3 sequence: CASSLGRGLYNEQFF. DNA for the CDR3: TGTGCCAGCAGCTTGGGGAGGGGCCTCTACAATGAGCAGTTCTTC. Using reference TRBV5-5 and TRBJ2-1 for the parts outside the CDR3, the full variable domain is DAGVTQSPTHLIKTRGQQVTLRCSPISGHKSVSWYQQVLGQGPQFIFQYYEKEERGRGNFPDRFSARQFPNYSSELNVNALLLGDSALYLCASSLGRGLYNEQFFGPGTRLTVL.

This chain connects TRBV7-2 to TRBJ2-7; D is perhaps TRBD1 (5 bases). Germline V CDR1 and CDR2: SGHTA, FQGNSA. V was trimmed by 5 bases and J by 4 bases, leaving 15 bases between them. The CDR3 is 14 residues long. Written as DNA, the CDR3 is TGTGCCAGCAGCACGCAGGGCGGCGATTACGAGCAGTACTTC. This gives the protein CASSTQGGDYEQYF.

The chain employs TRBV6-2 or TRBV6-3 and TRBJ2-3; 9 bases agree with TRBD2. Germline V gene data show CDR1 as MNHEY and CDR2 as SVGEGT. Germline trimming cut 2 bases from V and 6 bases from J; bases unmatched to any gene: 6. The CDR3 is 15 amino acids. CDR3 nucleotide sequence: TGTGCCAGCAGTTACGCGGGAGGGGGTCTCGATACGCAGTATTTT. It encodes CASSYAGGGLDTQYF.

The chain uses TRBV11-2 and TRBJ1-1, with D perhaps matching TRBD1 (6 bases). The CDR3 totals 14 residues. The V and J ends lost 5 bases and 5 bases respectively, with 15 bases between them. The germline gives CDR1 SGHAT, CDR2 FQNNGV. The CDR3 DNA sequence: TGTGCCAGCAGCGCCACAGGGAGGCGTACTGAAGCTTTCTTT. It yields the protein CASSATGRRTEAFF.

This chain joins TRBV30 and TRBJ1-4; D may be TRBD1 (5 bases). The CDR3 is 11 residues long. Germline V gene data show CDR1 as GTSNPN and CDR2 as SVGIG (reference sequence). The CDR3 region is CGCRDNEKLFF. The DNA of the CDR3 is TGTGGATGCAGGGACAATGAAAAACTGTTTTTT.

J is TRBJ2-7 and V is TRBV27, with 7 bases lining up with TRBD2. There are 13 residues in the CDR3. The ends lost 5 bases at V and 3 bases at J; junction bases unmatched: 4. Germline V gene sequence: CDR1 MNHEY, CDR2 SMNVEV (reference sequence). The CDR3 sequence: CASSHGLGYEQYF. The CDR3 DNA reads as TGTGCCAGCAGTCATGGACTAGGCTACGAGCAGTACTTC.

The V and J genes are TRBV5-1 and TRBJ2-2; 7 nucleotides line up with TRBD2. The CDR3 loop spans 18 amino acids. Trimming at V came to 1 base and at J to 2 bases, leaving 11 bases not matched to a gene. Germline CDR1 and CDR2: SGHRS and YFSETQ. CDR3 nucleotides: TGCGCCAGCAGCTTGTTCTCCTCTCTAGCGGTTAACACCGGGGAGCTGTTTTTT. The encoded protein is CASSLFSSLAVNTGELFF.

The V call is TRBV18, the J call TRBJ1-4; TRBD1 matches 9 bases. The CDR3 contains 14 residues. The V gene end was trimmed by 5 bases and the J gene end by 7 bases; junction bases not matched to a gene: 5. Germline CDR1 is KGHSH and CDR2 is LQKENI. The CDR3 nucleotides are TGTGCCAGCTCATTACAGGGGGCTGGTGAAAAACTGTTTTTT. Encoded protein: CASSLQGAGEKLFF.

This clone was counted a single time. V gene TRBV24-1 combines with J gene TRBJ2-2; D unresolved. V was clipped by 5 bases and J by 0 bases, with 12 bases between them. The CDR3 is 16 residues long. From germline, CDR1 is KGHDR and CDR2 SFDVKD. Here the CDR3 DNA reads TGTGCCACCAGTGCCCCCGGGCCCCCGAACACCGGGGAGCTGTTTTTT. It yields the protein CATSAPGPPNTGELFF.

This chain joins TRBV20-1 and TRBJ2-1; D remains unclear. This CDR3 spans 11 amino acids. The germline V gene has CDR1 DFQATT and CDR2 SNEGSKA (reference sequence). Deletions cut 0 bases from V and 7 bases from J, with 4 bases between. The CDR3 protein is CSAREGNEQFF. Written as DNA, the CDR3 is TGCAGTGCTAGAGAGGGGAATGAGCAGTTCTTC.

V and J are TRBV4-1 and TRBJ1-6; D gene unclear. CDR1 is MGHRA and CDR2 is YSYEKL in the germline V gene. CDR3 size: 16 residues. The ends were cut back, 4 bases at V and 0 bases at J, with 10 bases in the middle. CDR3 DNA: TGCGCCAGCAGCCGAACGAGGGACTCCTATAATTCACCCCTCCACTTT. Translating gives CASSRTRDSYNSPLHF.

The chain recombines TRBV12-3 or TRBV12-4 with TRBJ1-1; 7 bases line up with TRBD1. The CDR3 length is 13 residues. J gave up 6 bases and V 6 bases, and 7 bases lay outside the gene matches. This CDR3 is CASSTGEWPEAFF. The CDR3 nucleotides read TGTGCCAGCAGCACAGGGGAATGGCCTGAAGCTTTCTTT.

The chain couples TRBV12-3 or TRBV12-4 to TRBJ1-1, with D hard to call. The CDR3 has 13 residues. Between the trimmed V and J ends, which lost 3 bases and 5 bases, there was a span of 10 bases. The CDR3 DNA reads TGTGCCAGCAGTTTTCTCCTGGGAACTGAAGCTTTCTTT. It specifies CASSFLLGTEAFF.

This clone was picked up a small number of times. This chain uses TRBV29-1 with TRBJ2-2; TRBD1 aligns across 9 bases. Germline V gives CDR1 SQVTM, CDR2 ANQGSEA. The trim removed 4 bases at V and 6 bases at J, leaving 3 bases unmatched. The CDR3 contains 13 residues. The CDR3 is CSVGTGVPGELFF. As DNA, the CDR3 is TGCAGCGTTGGGACAGGGGTTCCCGGGGAGCTGTTTTTT.

The chain recombines TRBV7-8 with TRBJ2-1; tentatively, D is TRBD2 (6 bases). Germline lookup yields CDR1 SGHVS and CDR2 FQNEAQ. The V and J ends lost 2 bases and 0 bases respectively, with 11 bases between them. This CDR3 is built from 16 residues. The CDR3 reads CASSLQRRDSYNEQFF. Here the CDR3 DNA reads TGTGCCAGCAGCTTACAGAGGCGGGACTCCTACAATGAGCAGTTCTTC. The whole variable domain, filled in from reference TRBV7-8 and TRBJ2-1, reads GAGVSQSPRYKVAKRGQDVALRCDPISGHVSLFWYQQALGQGPEFLTYFQNEAQLDKSGLPSDRFFAERPEGSVSTLKIQRTQQEDSAVYLCASSLQRRDSYNEQFFGPGTRLTVL.

The DNA for the CDR3 is TGTGCCAGCAGCCAAGCATCGGGCTTTAATACGGGGGAGCAGTACTTC. Translating gives CASSQASGFNTGEQYF. This chain uses TRBV3-1 (or the pseudogene TRBV3-2) with TRBJ2-7, with D possibly TRBD2 on 5 matching bases. The V gene's germline CDR1 is LGHDT and CDR2 YNNKEL (reference sequence). V shed 1 base and J shed 7 bases, with 20 bases lying between them. The CDR3 spans 16 residues.

The chain recombines TRBV28 with TRBJ1-1, with TRBD1 matching over 7 bases. This CDR3 comprises 15 residues. From germline, CDR1 is MDHEN and CDR2 SYDVKM. Unmatched junction bases numbered 6, after V lost 4 bases and J lost 1 base. The CDR3 spells CASSSYRGTNTEAFF. The DNA for the CDR3 is TGTGCCAGCAGTTCCTACAGGGGTACGAACACTGAAGCTTTCTTT.

The rearrangement joins TRBV25-1 to TRBJ2-7, with 9 nucleotides matching TRBD2. The CDR3 spans 15 residues. Losses at the gene ends were 2 bases for V and 4 bases for J; bases not matched to a gene: 6. Germline CDR1 MGHDK, CDR2 SYGVNS. Written as DNA, the CDR3 is TGTGCCAGCAGTGAACTAGCGGGGCCCCGTTACGAGCAGTACTTC. This encodes CASSELAGPRYEQYF.

The chain links TRBV5-4 to TRBJ2-3, with D perhaps TRBD1 or TRBD2 (5 bases each). The germline V gene encodes CDR1 SGHNT and CDR2 YYREEE (reference sequence). This CDR3 contains 15 residues. Trimming removed 0 bases from V and 1 base from J, with 9 bases in between. The CDR3 DNA is TGTGCCAGCAGCTTGGGAGGGGTGCGCACAGATACGCAGTATTTT. It translates to CASSLGGVRTDTQYF.

The chain employs TRBV10-3 and TRBJ2-6, with D hard to call. The CDR3 runs to 15 residues. Trimming shortened V by 3 bases and J by 2 bases, and 8 bases separated the two germline ends. Germline-derived CDR1 and CDR2 are ENHRY and SYGVKD. For the CDR3, the DNA is TGTGCCATCAGTGATTTGGGCCCTGGGGCCAACGTCCTGACTTTC. It encodes CAISDLGPGANVLTF.

The rearrangement joins TRBV10-3 to TRBJ1-5; 8 nucleotides align to TRBD1. Germline assignment: CDR1 ENHRY and CDR2 SYGVKD. The CDR3 has 13 amino acids. The trim removed 9 bases at V and 4 bases at J, leaving 5 bases unmatched. Here the CDR3 reads CAMGTGDNQPQHF. CDR3 in DNA: TGTGCCATGGGGACAGGTGATAATCAGCCCCAGCATTTT.

This chain connects TRBV7-8 to TRBJ2-7; D unclear. The germline V and J ends were trimmed by 2 bases and 0 bases, with 11 bases remaining between them. This CDR3 spans 15 amino acids. The V gene's germline CDR1 is SGHVS and CDR2 FQNEAQ. The CDR3 sequence is CASSLLRESSYEQYF. The CDR3 nucleotides are TGTGCCAGCAGCTTACTCCGCGAAAGCTCCTACGAGCAGTACTTC.

V is TRBV28 and J is TRBJ2-3; 7 positions agree with TRBD2. With V trimmed by 4 bases and J by 1 base, 11 bases remained unmatched. Germline CDR1 MDHEN, CDR2 SYDVKM. The CDR3 is made up of 17 amino acids. The CDR3 region has the DNA TGTGCCAGCAGTTCCCCCTTCCGACTAGCAGGCACAGATACGCAGTATTTT. This encodes CASSSPFRLAGTDTQYF.

The chain employs TRBV18 and TRBJ2-5; tentative D call: TRBD1 (5 bases). This CDR3 comprises 15 residues. Germline lookup yields CDR1 KGHSH and CDR2 LQKENI. V lost 2 bases to trimming and J lost 2 bases, with 12 bases between them. The CDR3: CASSPFEQVQETQYF. The CDR3 nucleotides are TGTGCCAGCTCACCATTCGAACAGGTACAAGAGACCCAGTACTTC.

The genes are TRBV27 and TRBJ1-3, with D tentatively TRBD1 (5 bases). The CDR3 has 14 amino acids. Trimming took 3 bases from V and 3 from J, leaving 9 bases between them. The germline gives CDR1 MNHEY, CDR2 SMNVEV (reference sequence). The DNA of the CDR3 is TGTGCCAGCAGTTTTACAGGCAGTGGAAACACCATATATTTT. It specifies CASSFTGSGNTIYF.

V gene TRBV9 combines with J gene TRBJ2-1; weak D call: TRBD2 (6 bases). The length of the CDR3 is 16 residues. Germline V lookup: CDR1 SGDLS, CDR2 YYNGEE. The V gene lost 0 bases and the J gene lost 4 bases, with 14 bases spanning the gap. The CDR3 spells CASSVGYSGPYNEQFF. The CDR3, as DNA: TGTGCCAGCAGCGTAGGATATAGCGGCCCTTACAATGAGCAGTTCTTC.

The genes are TRBV2 and TRBJ1-3, with unresolved D. The V end lost 3 bases, the J end lost 3 bases, and 6 bases lay between the germline ends. Germline V gene data show CDR1 as SNHLY and CDR2 as FYNNEI. The CDR3 spans 13 residues. The CDR3 coding sequence is TGTGCCAGCAGTGAGCGAGTTGGAAACACCATATATTTT. This sequence encodes CASSERVGNTIYF.

The chain is built from TRBV7-2 and TRBJ2-1, with 9 nucleotides matching TRBD2. Germline V lookup: CDR1 SGHTA, CDR2 FQGNSA. The trim removed 5 bases at V and 1 base at J, leaving 6 bases unmatched. This CDR3 is 16 amino acids long. CDR3 bases: TGTGCCAGCAGCGGTCTAGCGGGAAGATCCTACAATGAGCAGTTCTTC. Translating gives CASSGLAGRSYNEQFF.

This clone was found once. CDR3 protein: CASSQDSESEKLFF. CDR3 in DNA: TGCGCCAGCAGCCAAGATTCTGAGAGCGAAAAACTGTTTTTT. The chain is built from TRBV4-1 and TRBJ1-4; D gene ambiguous. The CDR3 is made up of 14 amino acids. The ends were cut back, 0 bases at V and 8 bases at J, with 10 bases in the middle. Germline CDR1 MGHRA, CDR2 YSYEKL.

The rearrangement links TRBV9 to TRBJ2-5, with TRBD2 as a possible D gene (5 bases). Per germline, CDR1 SGDLS and CDR2 YYNGEE. The CDR3 runs to 16 residues. Trimming cost V 0 bases and J 5 bases, with 17 bases left between them. The CDR3 sequence: CASSVGYSVKGETQYF. The CDR3 region has the DNA TGTGCCAGCAGCGTAGGGTATAGCGTCAAAGGGGAGACCCAGTACTTC.